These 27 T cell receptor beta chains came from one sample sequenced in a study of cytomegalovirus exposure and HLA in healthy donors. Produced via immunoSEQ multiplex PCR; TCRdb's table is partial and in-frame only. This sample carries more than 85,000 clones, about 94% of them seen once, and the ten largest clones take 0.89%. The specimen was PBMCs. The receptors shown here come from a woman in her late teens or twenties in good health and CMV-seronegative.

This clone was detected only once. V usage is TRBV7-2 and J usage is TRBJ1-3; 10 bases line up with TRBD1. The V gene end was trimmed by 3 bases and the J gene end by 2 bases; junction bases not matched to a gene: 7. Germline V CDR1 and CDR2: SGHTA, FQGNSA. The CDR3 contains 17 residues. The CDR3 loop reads CASSFTGTGATGNTIYF. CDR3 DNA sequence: TGTGCCAGCAGCTTTACCGGGACAGGGGCCACTGGAAACACCATATATTTT.

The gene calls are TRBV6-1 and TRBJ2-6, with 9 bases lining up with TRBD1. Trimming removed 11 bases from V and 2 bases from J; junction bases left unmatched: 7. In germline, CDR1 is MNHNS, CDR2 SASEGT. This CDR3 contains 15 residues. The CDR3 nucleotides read TGTGCCGGTTCACAGGGGGCGGCTGGGGCCAACGTCCTGACTTTC. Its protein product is CAGSQGAAGANVLTF.

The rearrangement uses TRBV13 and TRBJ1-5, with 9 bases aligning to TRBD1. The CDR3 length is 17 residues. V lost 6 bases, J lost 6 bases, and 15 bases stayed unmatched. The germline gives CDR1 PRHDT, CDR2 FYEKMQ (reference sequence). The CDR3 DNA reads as TGTGCCAGCAGGAACAGGCCCGGGACAGGGTATTTTCAGCCCCAGCATTTT. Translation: CASRNRPGTGYFQPQHF.

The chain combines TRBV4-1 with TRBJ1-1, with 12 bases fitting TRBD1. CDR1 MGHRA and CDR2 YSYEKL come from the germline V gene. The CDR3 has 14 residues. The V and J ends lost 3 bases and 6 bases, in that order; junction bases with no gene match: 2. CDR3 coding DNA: TGCGCCAGCAGCCAGGGGACAGGGGGCGCTGAAGCTTTCTTT. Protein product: CASSQGTGGAEAFF.

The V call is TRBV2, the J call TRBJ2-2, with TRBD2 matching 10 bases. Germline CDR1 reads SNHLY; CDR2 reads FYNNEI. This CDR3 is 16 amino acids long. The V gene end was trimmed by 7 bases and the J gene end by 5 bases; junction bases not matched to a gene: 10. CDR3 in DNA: TGTGCCAGCACGGGGGAAAGCGGGAGGGTAACCGGGGAGCTGTTTTTT. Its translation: CASTGESGRVTGELFF.

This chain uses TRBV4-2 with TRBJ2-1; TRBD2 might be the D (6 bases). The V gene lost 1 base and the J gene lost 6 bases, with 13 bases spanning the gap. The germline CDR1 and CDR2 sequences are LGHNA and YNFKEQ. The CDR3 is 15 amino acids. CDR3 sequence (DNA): TGTGCCAGCAGCCAAGGACTAGAACCAGGCAATGAGCAGTTCTTC. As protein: CASSQGLEPGNEQFF.

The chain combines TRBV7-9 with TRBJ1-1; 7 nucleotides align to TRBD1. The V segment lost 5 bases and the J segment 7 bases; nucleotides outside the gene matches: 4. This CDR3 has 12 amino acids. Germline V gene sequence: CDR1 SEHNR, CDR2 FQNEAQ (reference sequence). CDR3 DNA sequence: TGTGCCAGCAGCCCCCGGGACAGTGAAGCTTTCTTT. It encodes CASSPRDSEAFF.

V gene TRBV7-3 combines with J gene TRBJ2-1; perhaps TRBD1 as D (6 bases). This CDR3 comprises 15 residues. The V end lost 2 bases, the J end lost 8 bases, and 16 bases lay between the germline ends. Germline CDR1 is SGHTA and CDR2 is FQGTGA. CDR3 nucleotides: TGTGCCAGCAGCTTAGGTGGGGGCGACCGACATGAGCAGTTCTTC. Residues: CASSLGGGDRHEQFF.

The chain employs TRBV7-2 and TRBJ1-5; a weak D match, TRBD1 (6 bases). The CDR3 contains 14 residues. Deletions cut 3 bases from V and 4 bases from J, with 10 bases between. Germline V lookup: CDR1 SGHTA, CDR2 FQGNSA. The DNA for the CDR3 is TGTGCCAGCAGCTTGAGGACAGAAAATCAGCCCCAGCATTTT. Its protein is CASSLRTENQPQHF.

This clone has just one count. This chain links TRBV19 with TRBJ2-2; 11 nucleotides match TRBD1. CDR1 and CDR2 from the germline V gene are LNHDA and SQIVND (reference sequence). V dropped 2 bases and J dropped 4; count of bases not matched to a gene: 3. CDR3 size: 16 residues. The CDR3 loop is CASSIFGTGGTGELFF. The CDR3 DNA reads TGTGCCAGTAGTATATTCGGGACAGGGGGCACCGGGGAGCTGTTTTTT.

The CDR3 coding sequence is TGCGCCAGCAGCCTCGGGAGCGTAGCGGGGAACTACGAGCAGTACTTC. It yields the protein CASSLGSVAGNYEQYF. The gene calls are TRBV5-1 and TRBJ2-7; 8 positions agree with TRBD2. CDR1 is SGHRS and CDR2 is YFSETQ in the germline V gene. V was pared by 4 bases and J by 3 bases, with 12 bases of the junction left unmatched. This CDR3 contains 16 residues.

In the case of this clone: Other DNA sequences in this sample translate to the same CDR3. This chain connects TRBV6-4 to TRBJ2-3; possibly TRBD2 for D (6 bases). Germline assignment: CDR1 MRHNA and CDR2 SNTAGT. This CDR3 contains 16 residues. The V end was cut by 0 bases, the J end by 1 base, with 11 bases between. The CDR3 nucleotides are TGTGCCAGCAGTGACTCGACGGGCGGGGGCACAGATACGCAGTATTTT. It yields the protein CASSDSTGGGTDTQYF.

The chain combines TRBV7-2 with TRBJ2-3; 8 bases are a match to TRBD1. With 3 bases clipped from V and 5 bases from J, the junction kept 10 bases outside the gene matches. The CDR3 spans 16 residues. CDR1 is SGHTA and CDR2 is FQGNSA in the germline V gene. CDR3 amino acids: CASSFSTQGAGDTQYF. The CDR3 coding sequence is TGTGCCAGCAGCTTCTCCACGCAGGGGGCGGGAGATACGCAGTATTTT. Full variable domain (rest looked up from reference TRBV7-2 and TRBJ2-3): GAGVSQSPSNKVTEKGKDVELRCDPISGHTALYWYRQSLGQGLEFLIYFQGNSAPDKSGLPSDRFSAERTGGSVSTLTIQRTQQEDSAVYLCASSFSTQGAGDTQYFGPGTRLTVL.

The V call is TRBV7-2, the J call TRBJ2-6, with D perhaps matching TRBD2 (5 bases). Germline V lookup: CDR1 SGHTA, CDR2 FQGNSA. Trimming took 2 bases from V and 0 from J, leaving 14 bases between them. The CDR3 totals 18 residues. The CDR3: CASSLSLSGSSGANVLTF. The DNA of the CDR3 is TGTGCCAGCAGCTTATCTTTATCGGGGAGCTCTGGGGCCAACGTCCTGACTTTC.

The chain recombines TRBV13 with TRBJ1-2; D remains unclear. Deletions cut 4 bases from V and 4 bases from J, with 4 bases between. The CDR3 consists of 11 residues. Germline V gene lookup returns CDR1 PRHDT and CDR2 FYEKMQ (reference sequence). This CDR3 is CASSSGYGYTF. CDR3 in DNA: TGTGCCAGCAGCTCGGGCTATGGCTACACCTTC.

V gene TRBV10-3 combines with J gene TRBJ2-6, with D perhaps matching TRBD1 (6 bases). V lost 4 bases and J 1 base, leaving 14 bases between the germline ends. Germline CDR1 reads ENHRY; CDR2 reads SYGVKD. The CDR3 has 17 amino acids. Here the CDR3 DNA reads TGTGCCATCAGTGGGGGGCAGGGAGATTCTGGGGCCAACGTCCTGACTTTC. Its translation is CAISGGQGDSGANVLTF.

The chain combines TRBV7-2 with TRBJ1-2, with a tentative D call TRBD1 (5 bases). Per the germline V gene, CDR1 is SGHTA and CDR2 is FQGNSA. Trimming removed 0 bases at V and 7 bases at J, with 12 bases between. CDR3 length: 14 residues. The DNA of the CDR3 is TGTGCCAGCAGCTTAGCAGGCAGGGTGGCTGGCTACACCTTC. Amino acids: CASSLAGRVAGYTF.

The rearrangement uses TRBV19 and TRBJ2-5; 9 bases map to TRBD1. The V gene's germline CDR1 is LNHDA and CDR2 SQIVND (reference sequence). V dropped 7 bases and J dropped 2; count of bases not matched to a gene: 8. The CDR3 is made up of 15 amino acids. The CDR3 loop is CASTDMTGGQETQYF. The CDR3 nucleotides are TGTGCCAGTACCGATATGACAGGGGGGCAAGAGACCCAGTACTTC. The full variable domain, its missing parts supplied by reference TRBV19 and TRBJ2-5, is DGGITQSPKYLFRKEGQNVTLSCEQNLNHDAMYWYRQDPGQGLRLIYYSQIVNDFQKGDIAEGYSVSREKKESFPLTVTSAQKNPTAFYLCASTDMTGGQETQYFGPGTRLLVL.

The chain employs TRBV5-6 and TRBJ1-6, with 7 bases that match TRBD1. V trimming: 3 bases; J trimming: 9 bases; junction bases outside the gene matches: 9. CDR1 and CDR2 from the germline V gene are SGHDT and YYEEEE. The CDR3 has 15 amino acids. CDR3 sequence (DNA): TGTGCCAGCAGCTCTGGGACAGTGAACCCTTCACCCCTCCACTTT. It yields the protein CASSSGTVNPSPLHF. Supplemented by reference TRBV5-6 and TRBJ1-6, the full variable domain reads DAGVTQSPTHLIKTRGQQVTLRCSPKSGHDTVSWYQQALGQGPQFIFQYYEEEERQRGNFPDRFSGHQFPNYSSELNVNALLLGDSALYLCASSSGTVNPSPLHFGNGTRLTVT.

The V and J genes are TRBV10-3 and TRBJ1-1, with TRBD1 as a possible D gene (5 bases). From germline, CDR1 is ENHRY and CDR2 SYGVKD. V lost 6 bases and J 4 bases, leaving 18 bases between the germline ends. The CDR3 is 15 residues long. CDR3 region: CAIRNPWGGGTEAFF. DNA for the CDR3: TGTGCCATCAGAAATCCCTGGGGGGGAGGCACTGAAGCTTTCTTT.

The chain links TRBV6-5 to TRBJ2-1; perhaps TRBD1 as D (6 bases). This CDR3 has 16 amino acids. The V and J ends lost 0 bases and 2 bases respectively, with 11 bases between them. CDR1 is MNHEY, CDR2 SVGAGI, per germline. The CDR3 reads CASSYSGQGTYNEQFF. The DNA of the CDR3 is TGTGCCAGCAGTTACTCAGGGCAGGGGACCTACAATGAGCAGTTCTTC.

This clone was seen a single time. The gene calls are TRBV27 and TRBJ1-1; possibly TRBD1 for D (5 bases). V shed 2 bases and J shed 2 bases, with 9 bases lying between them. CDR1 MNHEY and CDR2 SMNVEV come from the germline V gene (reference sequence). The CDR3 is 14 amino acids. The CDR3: CASSLRQINTEAFF. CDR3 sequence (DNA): TGTGCCAGCAGTTTAAGACAGATCAACACTGAAGCTTTCTTT.

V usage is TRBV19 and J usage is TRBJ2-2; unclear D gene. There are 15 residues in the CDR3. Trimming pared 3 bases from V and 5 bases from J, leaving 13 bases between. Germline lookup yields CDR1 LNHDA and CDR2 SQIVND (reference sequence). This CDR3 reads CASSIARQVTGELFF. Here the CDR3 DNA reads TGTGCCAGTAGTATTGCCCGGCAGGTGACCGGGGAGCTGTTTTTT.

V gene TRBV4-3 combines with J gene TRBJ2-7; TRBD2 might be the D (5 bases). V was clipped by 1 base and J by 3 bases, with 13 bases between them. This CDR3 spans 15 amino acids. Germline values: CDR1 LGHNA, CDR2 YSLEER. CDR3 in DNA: TGCGCCAGCAGCCAAGTTGCCGAGGGATTCTACGAGCAGTACTTC. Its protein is CASSQVAEGFYEQYF.

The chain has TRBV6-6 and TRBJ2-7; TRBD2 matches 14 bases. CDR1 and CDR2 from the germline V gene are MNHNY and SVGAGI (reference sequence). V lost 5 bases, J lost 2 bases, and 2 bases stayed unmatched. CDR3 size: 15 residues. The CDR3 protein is CASSLGLAGAYEQYF. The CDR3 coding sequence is TGTGCCAGCAGTCTGGGACTAGCGGGGGCCTACGAGCAGTACTTC.

This CDR3 is CTSSQRSGGLAGGYEQYF. The CDR3 region has the DNA TGCACCAGCAGCCAAAGATCGGGGGGGCTAGCGGGAGGGTACGAGCAGTACTTC. This chain links TRBV1 with TRBJ2-7; the table assigns TRBD2, which was not confirmed against the DNA. TRBV1 is deemed a pseudogene. The CDR3 length is 18 residues.

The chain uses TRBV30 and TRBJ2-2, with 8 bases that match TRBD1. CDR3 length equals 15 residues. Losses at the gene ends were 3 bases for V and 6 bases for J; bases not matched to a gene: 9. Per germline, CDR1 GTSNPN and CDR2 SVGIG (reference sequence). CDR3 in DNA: TGTGCCTGGAGAGTAACCCAGGGGGCCGCCGGGGAGCTGTTTTTT. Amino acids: CAWRVTQGAAGELFF.